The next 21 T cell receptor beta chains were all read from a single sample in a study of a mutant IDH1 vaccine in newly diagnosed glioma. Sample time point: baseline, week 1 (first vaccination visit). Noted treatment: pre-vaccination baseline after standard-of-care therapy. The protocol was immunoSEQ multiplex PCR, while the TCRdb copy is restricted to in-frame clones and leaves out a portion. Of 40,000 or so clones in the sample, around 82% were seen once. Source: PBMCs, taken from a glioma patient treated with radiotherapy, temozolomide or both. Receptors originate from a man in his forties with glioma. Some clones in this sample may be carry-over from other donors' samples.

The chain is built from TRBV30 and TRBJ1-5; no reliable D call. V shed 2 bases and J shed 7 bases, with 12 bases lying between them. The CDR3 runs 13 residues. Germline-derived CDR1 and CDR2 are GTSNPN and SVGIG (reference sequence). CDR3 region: CAWSMGSRQPQHF. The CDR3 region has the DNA TGTGCCTGGAGTATGGGGAGCCGGCAGCCCCAGCATTTT.

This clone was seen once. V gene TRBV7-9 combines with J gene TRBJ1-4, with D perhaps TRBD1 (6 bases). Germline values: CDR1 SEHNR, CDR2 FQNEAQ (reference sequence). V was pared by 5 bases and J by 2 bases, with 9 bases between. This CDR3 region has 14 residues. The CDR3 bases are TGTGCCAGCAGCCCAGGGGCGACTAATGAAAAACTGTTTTTT. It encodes CASSPGATNEKLFF.

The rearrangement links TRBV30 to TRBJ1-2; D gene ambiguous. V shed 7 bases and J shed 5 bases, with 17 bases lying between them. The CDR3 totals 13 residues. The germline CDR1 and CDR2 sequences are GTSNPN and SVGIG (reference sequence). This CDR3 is CAYHSGVPYGYTF. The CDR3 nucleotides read TGTGCCTACCATTCTGGAGTCCCGTATGGCTACACCTTC.

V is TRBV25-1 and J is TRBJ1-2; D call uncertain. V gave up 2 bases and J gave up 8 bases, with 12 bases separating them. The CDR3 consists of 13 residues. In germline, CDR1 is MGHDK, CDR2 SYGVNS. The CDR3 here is CASSEPEGRGYTF. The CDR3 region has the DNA TGTGCCAGCAGTGAACCCGAAGGACGGGGCTACACCTTC.

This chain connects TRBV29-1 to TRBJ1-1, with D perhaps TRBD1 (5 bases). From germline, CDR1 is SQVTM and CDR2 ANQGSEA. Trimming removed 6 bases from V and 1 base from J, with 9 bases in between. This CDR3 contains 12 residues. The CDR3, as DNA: TGCAGCGTCTGGGACCGGAACACTGAAGCTTTCTTT. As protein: CSVWDRNTEAFF.

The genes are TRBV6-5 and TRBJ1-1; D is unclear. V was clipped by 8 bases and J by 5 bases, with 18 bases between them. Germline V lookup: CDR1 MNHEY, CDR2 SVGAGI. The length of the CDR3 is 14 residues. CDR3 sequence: CASFGWPESTEAFF. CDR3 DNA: TGTGCCAGCTTTGGGTGGCCCGAGTCGACTGAAGCTTTCTTT.

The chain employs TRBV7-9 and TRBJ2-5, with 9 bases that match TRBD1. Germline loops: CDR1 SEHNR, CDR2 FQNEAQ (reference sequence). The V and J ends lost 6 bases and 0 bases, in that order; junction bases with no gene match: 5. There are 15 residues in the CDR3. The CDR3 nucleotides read TGTGCCAGCAGTGGGACAGGGACCGACCAAGAGACCCAGTACTTC. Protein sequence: CASSGTGTDQETQYF.

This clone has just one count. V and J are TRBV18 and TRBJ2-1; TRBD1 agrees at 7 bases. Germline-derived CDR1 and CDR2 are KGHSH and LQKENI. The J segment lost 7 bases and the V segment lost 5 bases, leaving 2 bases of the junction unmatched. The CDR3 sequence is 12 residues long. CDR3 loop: CASSTTGNEQFF. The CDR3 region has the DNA TGTGCCAGCTCAACGACAGGGAATGAGCAGTTCTTC.

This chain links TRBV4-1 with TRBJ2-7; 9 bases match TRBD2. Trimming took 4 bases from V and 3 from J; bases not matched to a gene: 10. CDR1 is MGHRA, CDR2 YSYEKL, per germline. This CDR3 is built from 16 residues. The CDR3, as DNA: TGCGCCAGCAGCCGAGTAGCCGGGACTAGCATCTACGAGCAGTACTTC. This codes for CASSRVAGTSIYEQYF.

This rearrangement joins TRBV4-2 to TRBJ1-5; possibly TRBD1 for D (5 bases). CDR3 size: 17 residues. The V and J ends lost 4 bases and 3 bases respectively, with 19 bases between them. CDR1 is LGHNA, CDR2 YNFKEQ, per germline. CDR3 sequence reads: CASSPAVQGWNNQPQHF. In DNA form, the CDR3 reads TGTGCCAGCAGCCCCGCGGTTCAGGGTTGGAACAATCAGCCCCAGCATTTT.

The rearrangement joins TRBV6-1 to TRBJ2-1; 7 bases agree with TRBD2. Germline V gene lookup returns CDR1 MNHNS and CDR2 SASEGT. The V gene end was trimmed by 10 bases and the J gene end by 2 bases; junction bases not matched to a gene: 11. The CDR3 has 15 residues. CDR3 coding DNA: TGTGCCACCACGAGGGAGGGCCTGACCTACAATGAGCAGTTCTTC. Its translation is CATTREGLTYNEQFF.

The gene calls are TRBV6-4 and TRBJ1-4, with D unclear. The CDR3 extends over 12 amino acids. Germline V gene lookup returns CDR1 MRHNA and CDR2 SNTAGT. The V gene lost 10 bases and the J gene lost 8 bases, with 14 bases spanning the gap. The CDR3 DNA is TGTGCCATCCCGGACCATGGAGAAAAACTGTTTTTT. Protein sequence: CAIPDHGEKLFF.

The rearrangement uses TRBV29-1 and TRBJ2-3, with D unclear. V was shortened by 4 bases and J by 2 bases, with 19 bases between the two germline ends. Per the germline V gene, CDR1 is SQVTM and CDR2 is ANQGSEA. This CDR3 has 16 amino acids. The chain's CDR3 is CSVAPEDGLSTDTQYF. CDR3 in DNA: TGCAGCGTTGCCCCAGAAGACGGCCTGTCCACAGATACGCAGTATTTT.

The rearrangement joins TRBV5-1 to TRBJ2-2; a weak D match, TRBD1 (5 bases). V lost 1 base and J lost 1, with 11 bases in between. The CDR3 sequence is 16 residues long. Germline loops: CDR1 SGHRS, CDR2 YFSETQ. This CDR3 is CASSLTAQVNTGELFF. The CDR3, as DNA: TGCGCCAGCAGCTTGACCGCACAGGTGAACACCGGGGAGCTGTTTTTT.

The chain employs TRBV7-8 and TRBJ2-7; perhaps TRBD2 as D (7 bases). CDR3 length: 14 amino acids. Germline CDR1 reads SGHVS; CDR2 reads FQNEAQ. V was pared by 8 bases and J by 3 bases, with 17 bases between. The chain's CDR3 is CASLTGGESYEQYF. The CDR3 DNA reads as TGTGCCAGCCTTACGGGGGGCGAGAGCTACGAGCAGTACTTC.

In DNA, the CDR3 is TGTGCCAGTAGCACAGGAGATATGAACACTGAAGCTTTCTTT. Protein sequence: CASSTGDMNTEAFF. The rearrangement links TRBV19 to TRBJ1-1, with D tentatively TRBD1 (5 bases). The CDR3 covers 14 residues. Trimming removed 6 bases at V and 0 bases at J, with 11 bases between. Germline V gene sequence: CDR1 LNHDA, CDR2 SQIVND (reference sequence). The full variable domain, completed using reference TRBV19 and TRBJ1-1, is DGGITQSPKYLFRKEGQNVTLSCEQNLNHDAMYWYRQDPGQGLRLIYYSQIVNDFQKGDIAEGYSVSREKKESFPLTVTSAQKNPTAFYLCASSTGDMNTEAFFGQGTRLTVV.

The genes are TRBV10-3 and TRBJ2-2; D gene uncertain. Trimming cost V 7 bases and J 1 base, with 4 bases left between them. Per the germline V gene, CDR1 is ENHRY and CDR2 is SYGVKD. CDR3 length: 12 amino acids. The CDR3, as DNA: TGTGCCATCACGGGGAACACCGGGGAGCTGTTTTTT. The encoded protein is CAITGNTGELFF.

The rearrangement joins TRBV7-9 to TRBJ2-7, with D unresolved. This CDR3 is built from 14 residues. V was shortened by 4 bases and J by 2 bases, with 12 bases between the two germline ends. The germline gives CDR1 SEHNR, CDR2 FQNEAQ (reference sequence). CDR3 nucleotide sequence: TGTGCCAGCAGCTCAGCTTGGGGTCCCTACGAGCAGTACTTC. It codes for CASSSAWGPYEQYF.

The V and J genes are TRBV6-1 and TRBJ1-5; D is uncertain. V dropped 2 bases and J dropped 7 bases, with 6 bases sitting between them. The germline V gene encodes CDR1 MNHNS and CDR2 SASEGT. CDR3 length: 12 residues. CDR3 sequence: CASSERVQPQHF. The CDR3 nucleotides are TGTGCCAGCAGTGAACGAGTACAGCCCCAGCATTTT.

The CDR3 DNA is TGTGCCTGGAGTAGGGACCTGAACACTGAAGCTTTCTTT. As protein: CAWSRDLNTEAFF. The chain links TRBV30 to TRBJ1-1; tentatively, D is TRBD1 (5 bases). The CDR3 is made up of 13 amino acids. The germline V gene has CDR1 GTSNPN and CDR2 SVGIG (reference sequence). Trimming took 2 bases from V and 0 from J, leaving 7 bases between them.

DNA for the CDR3: TGCAGCGCCGCAGGGTTTGGAAACACCATATATTTT. Translation gives CSAAGFGNTIYF. The chain is built from TRBV29-1 and TRBJ1-3; D might be TRBD1 (5 bases). The CDR3 is made up of 12 amino acids. The V gene lost 7 bases and the J gene lost 3 bases, with 10 bases spanning the gap. CDR1 is SQVTM and CDR2 is ANQGSEA in the germline V gene. The entire variable domain, with the rest obtained from reference TRBV29-1 and TRBJ1-3, is as follows: SAVISQKPSRDICQRGTSLTIQCQVDSQVTMMFWYRQQPGQSLTLIATANQGSEATYESGFVIDKFPISRPNLTFSTLTVSNMSPEDSSIYLCSAAGFGNTIYFGEGSWLTVV.